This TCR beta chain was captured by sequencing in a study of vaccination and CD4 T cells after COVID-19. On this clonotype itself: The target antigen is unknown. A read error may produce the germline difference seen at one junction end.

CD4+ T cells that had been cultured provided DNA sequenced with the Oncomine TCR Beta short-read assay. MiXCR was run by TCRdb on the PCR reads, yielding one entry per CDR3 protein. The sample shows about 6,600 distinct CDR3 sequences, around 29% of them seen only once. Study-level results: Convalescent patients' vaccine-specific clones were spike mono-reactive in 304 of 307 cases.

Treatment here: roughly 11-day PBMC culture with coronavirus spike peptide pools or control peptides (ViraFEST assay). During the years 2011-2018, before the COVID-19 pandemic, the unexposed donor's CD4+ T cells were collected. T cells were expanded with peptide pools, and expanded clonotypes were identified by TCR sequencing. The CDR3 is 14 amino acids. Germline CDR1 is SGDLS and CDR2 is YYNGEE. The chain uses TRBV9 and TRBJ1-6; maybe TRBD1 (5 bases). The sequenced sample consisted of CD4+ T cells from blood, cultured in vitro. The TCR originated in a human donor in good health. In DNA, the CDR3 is TGTGCCAGCAGCGTGGCTGGGGCTTATTCACCCCCCCACTTT. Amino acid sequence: CASSVAGAYSPPHF.